A single sample is the source of the 10 T cell receptor beta chains below, sequenced in a study of T cell responses to AZD1222 COVID-19 vaccine. The data were produced by immunoSEQ multiplex PCR, yet TCRdb's version contains in-frame clones alone and is incomplete. Of about 130,000 clones listed, about 90% were seen once; the top ten hold 1.5% to 2%. The sequencing here drew on peripheral blood, taken on day 0 of AZD1222 vaccination. These receptors were collected from an adult in good health.

The gene calls are TRBV11-2 and TRBJ1-1; 8 bases fit TRBD1. From germline, CDR1 is SGHAT and CDR2 FQNNGV. The CDR3 consists of 14 residues. Germline trimming cut 5 bases from V and 4 bases from J; bases unmatched to any gene: 6. The CDR3 DNA reads as TGTGCCAGCAGCCGGACAGGGTGGGGCACTGAAGCTTTCTTT. It yields the protein CASSRTGWGTEAFF.

The chain is built from TRBV18 and TRBJ2-5; D could derive from TRBD1 or TRBD2 (5 bases each). Trimming removed 5 bases at V and 5 bases at J, with 15 bases between. Germline loops: CDR1 KGHSH, CDR2 LQKENI. The CDR3 consists of 14 residues. This CDR3 reads CASSERQGGETQYF. The DNA for the CDR3 is TGTGCCAGCTCAGAGCGTCAGGGCGGGGAGACCCAGTACTTC. Drawing the rest from reference TRBV18 and TRBJ2-5, the complete variable domain is NAGVMQNPRHLVRRRGQEARLRCSPMKGHSHVYWYRQLPEEGLKFMVYLQKENIIDESGMPKERFSAEFPKEGPSILRIQQVVRGDSAAYFCASSERQGGETQYFGPGTRLLVL.

The chain is built from TRBV10-3 and TRBJ2-3; 10 bases match TRBD2. The CDR3 loop spans 18 amino acids. The germline V gene encodes CDR1 ENHRY and CDR2 SYGVKD. The ends lost 0 bases at V and 2 bases at J; junction bases unmatched: 8. DNA for the CDR3: TGTGCCATCAGTGAGTCGGCTAGCGGGGGTTTTGCCACAGATACGCAGTATTTT. Protein sequence: CAISESASGGFATDTQYF.

The V gene is TRBV5-7, the J gene TRBJ2-3; 10 nucleotides match TRBD1. TRBV5-7 is an open reading frame, and its role is uncertain. The CDR3 is 17 amino acids. V was pared by 0 bases and J by 5 bases, with 9 bases of the junction left unmatched. CDR3: CASSLGKGQGLLDTQYF. CDR3 nucleotides: TGTGCCAGCAGCTTGGGTAAGGGACAGGGGCTTTTAGATACGCAGTATTTT.

This sequence joins TRBV12-1 and TRBJ2-5; the D call TRBD1 from the table was never checked on the DNA. TRBV12-1 is assigned pseudogene status. CDR3 size: 15 residues. The CDR3 protein is CASSSPAVGAETQYF. CDR3 DNA: TGTGCCAGCAGCTCACCCGCTGTGGGGGCTGAGACCCAGTACTTC.

The V gene is TRBV7-9, the J gene TRBJ1-4, with 9 nucleotides matching TRBD1. CDR3 length equals 15 residues. With V trimmed by 7 bases and J by 8 bases, 11 bases remained unmatched. Germline CDR1 is SEHNR and CDR2 is FQNEAQ (reference sequence). CDR3 protein: CASKPTGGAREKLFF. The CDR3 DNA reads TGTGCCAGCAAACCCACAGGGGGCGCGAGGGAAAAACTGTTTTTT.

The rearrangement joins TRBV5-1 to TRBJ1-1; D uncertain. CDR1 and CDR2 from the germline V gene are SGHRS and YFSETQ. The ends were cut back, 1 base at V and 1 base at J, with 8 bases in the middle. The CDR3 loop spans 14 amino acids. In DNA, the CDR3 is TGCGCCAGCAGCTTGTGGGGAGGGAACACTGAAGCTTTCTTT. Translated, it gives CASSLWGGNTEAFF.

This chain uses TRBV11-2 with TRBJ2-3; D not resolved. The V end lost 1 base, the J end lost 1 base, and 9 bases lay between the germline ends. Germline-derived CDR1 and CDR2 are SGHAT and FQNNGV. The CDR3 contains 15 residues. The CDR3 coding sequence is TGTGCCAGCAGCTTAGGTGCGGTCGGCACAGATACGCAGTATTTT. The encoded protein is CASSLGAVGTDTQYF.

The genes are TRBV7-9 and TRBJ1-6; D remains ambiguous. Germline V CDR1 and CDR2: SEHNR, FQNEAQ (reference sequence). The CDR3 is 14 residues long. V was cut by 5 bases and J by 7 bases, with 12 bases left in between. For the CDR3, the DNA is TGTGCCAGCAGCCGTTTGAACGAAAATTCACCCCTCCACTTT. Its protein is CASSRLNENSPLHF.

This chain links TRBV19 with TRBJ2-1; D might be TRBD2 (6 bases). Germline V gene lookup returns CDR1 LNHDA and CDR2 SQIVND (reference sequence). The CDR3 length is 17 residues. The V end lost 4 bases, the J end lost 8 bases, and 24 bases lay between the germline ends. In DNA, the CDR3 is TGTGCCAGTAGTACACCGGGACTTAGGCGACCGTGGGATGAGCAGTTCTTC. It codes for CASSTPGLRRPWDEQFF.